The entry that follows covers one T cell receptor beta chain sequence. The table lists this clonotype with many counts. This receptor's antigen is unknown. Base qualities are not at hand, and no much larger clone is one base apart. Set within a cohort of healthcare workers in London, UK, this nested case-control study involved weekly PCR testing of nasopharyngeal swabs along with blood sampling. Healthcare workers were recruited between 23 and 31 March 2020, during the week of the UK lockdown, and were followed weekly for up to about 15 weeks. The germline V end is reduced by 0 bases and the J end by 4 bases; junction bases left unmatched: 0. The CDR3 contains 15 residues, cysteine and phenylalanine counted. Only the CDR3 DNA is retained, 45 bases long and in frame from the first base. From the germline V gene, CDR1 is ENHRY and CDR2 is SYGVKD. These data are taken from a study of early T cells in non-severe SARS-CoV-2 infection (dated by TCRdb to the early 2020s). Broadly, across the study: Bulk RNA from unsorted whole blood was used for TCR sequencing, so alpha and beta chains could not be paired. Study-level results and caveats: Matching against VDJdb was skewed toward anti-spike CD8 responses, likely underestimated virus-specific expansions, and missed private and CD4 specificities.

Libraries were built with 5' RACE. TCRdb names NextSeq 500 as the instrument used. Unique molecular identifiers were attached to individual cDNA molecules in the TCR library protocol so that sequencing error and PCR bias could be corrected. Both TCR alpha and beta chains were sequenced, and tight co-correlation was observed between alpha and beta sequence abundances in each sample. As for how the authors treated the data: Decombinator V4 was used to annotate the V gene, J gene and CDR3 of the TCR sequences. TCRs were defined as expanded if a significant change between any two time points was detected under a Poisson model with p below 0.0001. TCR abundances were normalised to the total number of TCRs sequenced per sample and were expressed as counts per million. MAIT TCRs were defined by TRAV1-2 paired with TRAJ12, TRAJ20 or TRAJ33, and iNKT TCRs by TRAV10 paired with TRAJ18. VDJdb, accessed 1 November 2021, was searched for CMV, EBV and SARS-CoV-2 annotated TCRs, excluding TCRs annotated for multiple antigens. The public sequencing data were trimmed at Q25 with fastp and processed into clonotypes with MiXCR by TCRdb, which kept only in-frame beta chains. A single entry per CDR3 protein holds the most common genes and DNA from its merged rows. These V and J calls originate from TCRdb's pipeline instead of the authors' own analysis. A total of roughly 75,000 distinct CDR3 sequences appear in this sample, approximately 10% of them only once. 4% to 5% of the sample rests with the top ten.

The sequenced material came from whole blood. The chain links TRBV10-3 with TRBJ1-5, with 10 junctional bases fitting TRBD1. The receptor was derived from an adult who was a healthcare worker with PCR-confirmed SARS-CoV-2 infection or an uninfected control (not recorded which). CDR3 loop: CAISESGQGNQPQHF. The sequence in DNA is TGTGCCATCAGTGAGTCGGGACAGGGGAATCAGCCCCAGCATTTT.